The present TCR beta chain was sequenced within a study of T cells in Graves' hyperthyroidism and ophthalmopathy. This clonotype has ten or more counts. No antigen is known for it. Each patient was aged 18 to 65 and had newly diagnosed hyperthyroidism of under 2 months' duration. General study findings and limits: Most clonotypes expanded in thyroid above 0.001 were likewise present in blood.

Between the trimmed V and J ends, which lost 2 bases and 1 base, there was a span of 11 bases. Germline CDR1 and CDR2: SGHTA and FQGNSA. The CDR3 is 15 residues long. RNA transcripts gave rise to amplified TCR beta CDR3 regions. Researchers ran a first-round RT-PCR on the TCR CDR3 using the HTBI primer set. TCRdb analysed the multiplex PCR reads with MiXCR anew, one entry per CDR3 protein. This table holds 500,000 to 650,000 distinct CDR3 sequences, around 15% found once. The source is a woman in her thirties or forties with Graves' hyperthyroidism. The sequencing sample was made of blood. The chain recombines TRBV7-2 with TRBJ2-5, with D maybe TRBD2 (5 bases). For the CDR3, the DNA is TGTGCCAGCAGCTTACTGTGGGGAGTCCAAGAGACCCAGTACTTC. This encodes CASSLLWGVQETQYF.